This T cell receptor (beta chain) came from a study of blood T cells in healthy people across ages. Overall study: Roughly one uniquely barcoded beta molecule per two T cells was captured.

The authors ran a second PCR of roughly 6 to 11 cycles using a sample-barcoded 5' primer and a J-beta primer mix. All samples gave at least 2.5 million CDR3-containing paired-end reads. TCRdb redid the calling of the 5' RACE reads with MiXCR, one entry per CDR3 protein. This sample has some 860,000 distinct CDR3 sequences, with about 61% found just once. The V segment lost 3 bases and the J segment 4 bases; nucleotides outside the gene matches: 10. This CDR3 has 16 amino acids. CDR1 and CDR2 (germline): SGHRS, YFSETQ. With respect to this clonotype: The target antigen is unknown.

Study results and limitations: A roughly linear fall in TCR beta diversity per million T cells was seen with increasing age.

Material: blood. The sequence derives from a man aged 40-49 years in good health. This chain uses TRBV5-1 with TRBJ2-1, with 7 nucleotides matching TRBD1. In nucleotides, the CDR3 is TGCGCCAGCAGCTCCAAGCCGGACAGGATATACAATGAGCAGTTCTTC. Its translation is CASSSKPDRIYNEQFF.